This T cell receptor (beta chain) was sequenced for a study of OX40 agonist ivuxolimab in advanced cancers. For the wider study: The costimulatory receptor OX40 (CD134) was targeted by ivuxolimab, a fully human IgG2 agonistic monoclonal antibody. Partial responses occurred in three dose-escalation patients, of whom one had hepatocellular carcinoma and two had cutaneous melanoma. The monotherapy dose-escalation portion (N of about 52 patients) of the phase I ivuxolimab trial is reported in the paper. Peripheral TCRbeta sequencing aimed to test whether ivuxolimab altered TCR sequence diversity and caused clonal T-cell expansion. Of the approximately 54 patients in dose escalation, some 20 had hepatocellular carcinoma, roughly 15 had melanoma, 9 had renal cell carcinoma and 9 had head and neck cancer. Intravenous ivuxolimab was administered to patients every 2 weeks at six dose levels: 0.01, 0.1, 0.3, 1.5, 3 and 10 mg/kg. The dose-escalation cohort was approximately 83% male with a mean age of approximately 60 years, ranging from 23 to 79. Patients were allowed to have had prior anti-PD-1, anti-PD-L1 or anti-CTLA-4 therapy, and less than 45% of the dose-escalation patients had previously received checkpoint inhibitors. On the study overall, not on this receptor specifically: The antigen specificity of the clonally expanded peripheral T cells was not determined. At doses of 0.1 to 3.0 mg/kg, clonal expansion of both CD4+ and CD8+ blood T cells was observed from baseline to week 6. After ivuxolimab, expanded clones were on average more numerous among CD8+ T cells than among CD4+ T cells. Low levels of normalized T-cell clonal expansion were also seen in some patients who did not respond. In the 0.1-3.0 mg/kg groups, partial responders were among the patients with the lowest normalized peripheral clonal expansion, particularly in CD8+ T cells.

Genomic DNA was isolated from the sorted cells so that the TCRbeta CDR3 region could be sequenced. The immunoSEQ Assay was used for sequencing of TCRbeta CDR3 regions. TCRdb provides this immuneACCESS table in a form limited to in-frame rearrangements. Some clones are lacking; in checked studies, under half of them reflect an unresolved V gene, and why the rest are absent is not known. This sample holds about 83,000 clones; about 81% were observed only once. The ten largest clones represent approximately 1.7% of the sample. Patients with autoimmune disease history or receiving systemic immunosuppression were excluded from the trial. Peripheral blood for TCR sequencing was drawn from every dose cohort at baseline, at cycle 4 day 1 and at cycle 7 day 1. Samples were obtained from an open-label, multicenter, first-in-human phase I dose-escalation trial of ivuxolimab. Adults with locally advanced or metastatic melanoma, renal cell, hepatocellular, or head and neck squamous cell carcinoma were enrolled in the trial. CD4+ and CD8+ T cells were sorted separately from peripheral blood before TCR sequencing.

As to this clone: No antigen is known for it. Nothing much larger sits one base from this clone, and base qualities are not available.

CDR1 SGHAT and CDR2 FQNNGV were looked up in the germline V gene. The CDR3 measures 17 amino acids from cysteine to phenylalanine. Left in the record is the CDR3 DNA by itself, 51 bases read in frame from the first base. Deletion took 3 bases off V and 1 base off J, with a span of 18 bases between the germline ends. This receptor was obtained from an adult with an advanced solid tumor such as melanoma, head and neck, liver or kidney cancer. The sequence links TRBV11-2 to TRBJ1-2; D gene: possibly TRBD1, on 6 matching bases. The source material was CD4+ or CD8+ T cells sorted from blood, sampled in a trial of the OX40 agonist ivuxolimab. For the CDR3, the sequence is CASSFGPGQAINYGYTF. Here is the DNA: TGTGCCAGCAGCTTTGGGCCGGGACAAGCGATTAACTATGGCTACACCTTC.